These 5 T cell receptor beta chains originate from one sample sequenced in a study of PD-1 blockade in mismatch repair-deficient tumors. Assay used: immunoSEQ multiplex PCR; TCRdb lists only in-frame clones, some missing. The table records some 10,000 clones, under 95% of them present only once. Time point meaning: 10-day in vitro stimulation with candidate neoantigen peptide 3. Antigens for these TCRs are unknown. The starting material was cells cultured in vitro, obtained from a patient treated with pembrolizumab. These receptor sequences come from an adult with mismatch repair-deficient cancer.

V gene TRBV7-6 combines with J gene TRBJ2-7; D not certain. Germline-derived CDR1 and CDR2 are SGHVS and FNYEAQ. Trimming shortened V by 5 bases and J by 6 bases, and 14 bases separated the two germline ends. The CDR3 totals 13 residues. CDR3 sequence: CASSPGNEAEQYF. For the CDR3, the DNA is TGTGCCAGCAGCCCTGGGAACGAAGCCGAGCAGTACTTC.

The chain joins TRBV5-1 to TRBJ2-3; D is unresolved. The CDR3 contains 12 residues. CDR1 SGHRS and CDR2 YFSETQ come from the germline V gene. Between the trimmed V and J ends, which lost 3 bases and 0 bases, there was a span of 2 bases. The CDR3 here is CASSYSTDTQYF. The CDR3 nucleotides are TGCGCCAGCAGCTATAGCACAGATACGCAGTATTTT.

This chain connects TRBV21-1 to TRBJ1-5. TRBV21-1 is designated a pseudogene. This CDR3 contains 16 residues. CDR3 coding DNA: TGTGCCAGCAGCAAAGATGCAAGGGCGATCGGTCAGCCCCAGCATTTT. Protein product: CASSKDARAIGQPQHF.

The V gene is TRBV30, the J gene TRBJ1-5; D is uncertain. Germline-derived CDR1 and CDR2 are GTSNPN and SVGIG (reference sequence). V gave up 4 bases and J gave up 4 bases, with 11 bases separating them. The CDR3 runs 13 residues. This CDR3 is CAWNPNFNQPQHF. The CDR3 DNA sequence: TGTGCCTGGAATCCGAACTTTAATCAGCCCCAGCATTTT. The whole variable domain, remainder taken from reference TRBV30 and TRBJ1-5, is SQTIHQWPATLVQPVGSPLSLECTVEGTSNPNLYWYRQAAGRGLQLLFYSVGIGQISSEVPQNLSASRPQDRQFILSSKKLLLSDSGFYLCAWNPNFNQPQHFGDGTRLSIL.

The CDR3 region is CASSYYPGGNGGELFF. Here the CDR3 DNA reads TGTGCCAGCAGTTACTATCCGGGAGGGAATGGCGGGGAGCTGTTTTTT. The chain couples TRBV6-6 to TRBJ2-2, with TRBD2 matching 8 bases. V dropped 1 base and J dropped 7; count of bases not matched to a gene: 8. This CDR3 region has 16 residues. CDR1 and CDR2 from the germline V gene are MNHNY and SVGAGI (reference sequence).